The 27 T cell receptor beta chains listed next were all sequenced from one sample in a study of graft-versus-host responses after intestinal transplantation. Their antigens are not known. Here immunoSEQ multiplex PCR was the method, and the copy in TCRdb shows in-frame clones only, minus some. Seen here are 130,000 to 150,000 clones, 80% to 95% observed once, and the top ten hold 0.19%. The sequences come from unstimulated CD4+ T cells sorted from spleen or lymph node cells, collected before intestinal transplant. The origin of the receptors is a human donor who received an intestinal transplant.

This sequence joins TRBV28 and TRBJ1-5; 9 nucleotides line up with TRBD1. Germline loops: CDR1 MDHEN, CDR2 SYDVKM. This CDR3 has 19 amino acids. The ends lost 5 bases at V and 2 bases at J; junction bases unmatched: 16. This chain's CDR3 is CASSAQRDRALLGNQPQHF. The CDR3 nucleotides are TGTGCCAGCAGTGCCCAAAGGGACAGGGCCTTGCTCGGCAATCAGCCCCAGCATTTT.

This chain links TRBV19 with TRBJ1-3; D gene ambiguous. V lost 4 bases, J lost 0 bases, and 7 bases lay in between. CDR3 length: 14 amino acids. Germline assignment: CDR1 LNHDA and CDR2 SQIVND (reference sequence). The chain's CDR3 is CASSTESSGNTIYF. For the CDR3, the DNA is TGTGCCAGTAGTACAGAGTCCTCTGGAAACACCATATATTTT.

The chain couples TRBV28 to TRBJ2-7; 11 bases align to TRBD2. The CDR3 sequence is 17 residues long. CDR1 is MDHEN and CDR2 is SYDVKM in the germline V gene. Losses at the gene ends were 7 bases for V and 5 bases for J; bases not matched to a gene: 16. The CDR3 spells CASTIQRSGRALHEQYF. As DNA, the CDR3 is TGTGCCAGCACCATACAGCGTAGCGGGAGGGCCCTCCACGAGCAGTACTTC.

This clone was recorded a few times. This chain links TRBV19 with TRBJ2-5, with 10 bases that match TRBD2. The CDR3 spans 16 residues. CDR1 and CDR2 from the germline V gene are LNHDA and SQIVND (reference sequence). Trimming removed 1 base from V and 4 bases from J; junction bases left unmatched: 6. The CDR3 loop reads CASSIATSGKRETQYF. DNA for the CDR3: TGTGCCAGTAGTATAGCTACTAGCGGGAAACGAGAGACCCAGTACTTC.

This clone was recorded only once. The CDR3 sequence is CASSQAGRSGEDDTQYF. The CDR3 DNA sequence: TGTGCCAGCAGCCAAGCGGGAAGATCCGGGGAGGACGATACGCAGTATTTT. The rearrangement joins TRBV5-4 to TRBJ2-3; the match to TRBD2 covers 7 bases. The CDR3 runs 17 residues. The germline V gene encodes CDR1 SGHNT and CDR2 YYREEE (reference sequence). V dropped 4 bases and J dropped 6; count of bases not matched to a gene: 17.

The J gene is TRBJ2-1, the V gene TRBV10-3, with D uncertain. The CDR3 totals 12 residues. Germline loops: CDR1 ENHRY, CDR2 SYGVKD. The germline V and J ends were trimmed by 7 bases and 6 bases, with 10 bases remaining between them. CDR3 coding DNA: TGTGCCATCACCCCGGGCCCCAATGAGCAGTTCTTC. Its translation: CAITPGPNEQFF.

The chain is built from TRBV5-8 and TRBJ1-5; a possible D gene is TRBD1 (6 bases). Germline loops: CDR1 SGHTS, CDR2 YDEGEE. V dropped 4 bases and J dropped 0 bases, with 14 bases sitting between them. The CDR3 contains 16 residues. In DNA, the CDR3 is TGTGCCAGCAGCAAGGGGGTACCCTCTAGCAATCAGCCCCAGCATTTT. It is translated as CASSKGVPSSNQPQHF.

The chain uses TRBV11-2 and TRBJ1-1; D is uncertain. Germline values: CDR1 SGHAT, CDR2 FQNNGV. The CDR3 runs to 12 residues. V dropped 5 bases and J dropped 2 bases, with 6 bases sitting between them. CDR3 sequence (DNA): TGTGCCAGCAGCCGGGAAAACACTGAAGCTTTCTTT. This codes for CASSRENTEAFF.

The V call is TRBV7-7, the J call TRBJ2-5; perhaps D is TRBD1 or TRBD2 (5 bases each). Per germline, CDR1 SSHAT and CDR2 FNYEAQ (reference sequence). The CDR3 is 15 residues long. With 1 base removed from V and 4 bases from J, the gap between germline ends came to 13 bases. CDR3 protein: CASSLGGGAGETQYF. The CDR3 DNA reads TGTGCCAGCAGCTTAGGAGGTGGGGCGGGAGAGACCCAGTACTTC.

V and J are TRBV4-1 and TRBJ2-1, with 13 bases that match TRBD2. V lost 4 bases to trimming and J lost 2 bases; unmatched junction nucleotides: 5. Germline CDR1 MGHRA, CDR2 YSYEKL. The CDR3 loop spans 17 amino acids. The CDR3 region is CASSPRTSGSPYNEQFF. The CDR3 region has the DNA TGCGCCAGCAGCCCGAGGACTAGCGGGAGTCCCTACAATGAGCAGTTCTTC.

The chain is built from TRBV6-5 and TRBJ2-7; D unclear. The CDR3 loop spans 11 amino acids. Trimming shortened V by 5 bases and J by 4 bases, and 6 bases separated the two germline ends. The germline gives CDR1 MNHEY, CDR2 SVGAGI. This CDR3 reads CASSIIYEQYF. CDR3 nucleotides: TGTGCCAGCAGTATAATATACGAGCAGTACTTC.

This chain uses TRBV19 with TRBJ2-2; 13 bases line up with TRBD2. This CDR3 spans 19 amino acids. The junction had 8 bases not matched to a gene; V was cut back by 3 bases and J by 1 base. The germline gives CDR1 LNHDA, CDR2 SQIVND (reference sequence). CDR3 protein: CASSIRTSGSYGNTGELFF. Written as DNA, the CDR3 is TGTGCCAGTAGTATCAGGACTAGCGGGAGTTATGGGAACACCGGGGAGCTGTTTTTT.

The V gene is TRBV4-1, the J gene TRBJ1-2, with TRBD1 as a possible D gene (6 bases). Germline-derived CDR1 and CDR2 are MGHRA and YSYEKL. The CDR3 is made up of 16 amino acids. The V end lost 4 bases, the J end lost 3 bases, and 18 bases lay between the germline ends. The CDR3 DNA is TGCGCCAGCAGCCCGTTTCGACGTTCAGGGGACTATGGCTACACCTTC. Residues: CASSPFRRSGDYGYTF.

Here the CDR3 reads CASRESYGYTF. In DNA, the CDR3 is TGCGCCAGCCGAGAAAGCTATGGCTACACCTTC. The chain joins TRBV5-1 to TRBJ1-2; D remains ambiguous. Germline V gene data show CDR1 as SGHRS and CDR2 as YFSETQ. V was trimmed by 7 bases and J by 4 bases, leaving 8 bases between them. CDR3 length equals 11 residues.

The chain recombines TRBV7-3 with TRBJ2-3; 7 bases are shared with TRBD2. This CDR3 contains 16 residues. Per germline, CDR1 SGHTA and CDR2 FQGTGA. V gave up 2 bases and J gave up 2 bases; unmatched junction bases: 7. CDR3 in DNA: TGTGCCAGCAGCTTACAGGGCGGGAGACTCACAGATACGCAGTATTTT. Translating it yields CASSLQGGRLTDTQYF.

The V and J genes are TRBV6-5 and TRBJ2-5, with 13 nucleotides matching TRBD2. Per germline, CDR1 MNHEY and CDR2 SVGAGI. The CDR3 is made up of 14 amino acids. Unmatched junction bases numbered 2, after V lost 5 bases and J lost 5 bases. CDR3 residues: CASSRTSGSETQYF. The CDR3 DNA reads TGTGCCAGCAGTAGGACTAGCGGGAGTGAGACCCAGTACTTC.

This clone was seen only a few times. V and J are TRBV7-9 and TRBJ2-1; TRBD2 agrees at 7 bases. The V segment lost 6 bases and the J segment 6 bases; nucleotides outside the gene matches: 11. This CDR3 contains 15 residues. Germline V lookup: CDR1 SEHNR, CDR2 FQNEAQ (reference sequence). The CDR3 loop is CASSSSGGSSNEQFF. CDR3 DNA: TGTGCCAGCAGTTCCTCCGGCGGGAGCTCCAATGAGCAGTTCTTC.

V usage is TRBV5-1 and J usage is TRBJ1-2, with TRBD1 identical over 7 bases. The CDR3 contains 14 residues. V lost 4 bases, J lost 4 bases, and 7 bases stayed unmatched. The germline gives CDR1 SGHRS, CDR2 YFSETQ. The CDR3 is CASSRDRGFYGYTF. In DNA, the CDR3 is TGCGCCAGCAGCCGGGACAGAGGTTTCTATGGCTACACCTTC.

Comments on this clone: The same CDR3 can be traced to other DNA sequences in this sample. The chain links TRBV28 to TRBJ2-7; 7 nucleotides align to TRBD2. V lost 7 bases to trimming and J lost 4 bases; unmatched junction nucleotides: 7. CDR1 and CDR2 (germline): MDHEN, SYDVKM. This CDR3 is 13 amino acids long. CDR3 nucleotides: TGTGCCAGCACGCTGGGGGGGGAGTACGAGCAGTACTTC. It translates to CASTLGGEYEQYF.

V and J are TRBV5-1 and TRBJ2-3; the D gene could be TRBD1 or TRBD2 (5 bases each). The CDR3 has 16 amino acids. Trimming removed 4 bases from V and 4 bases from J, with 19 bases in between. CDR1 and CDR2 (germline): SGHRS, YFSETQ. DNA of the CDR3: TGCGCCAGCAGCAATTCCGGGGCAGGGTTCCCAGATACGCAGTATTTT. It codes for CASSNSGAGFPDTQYF.

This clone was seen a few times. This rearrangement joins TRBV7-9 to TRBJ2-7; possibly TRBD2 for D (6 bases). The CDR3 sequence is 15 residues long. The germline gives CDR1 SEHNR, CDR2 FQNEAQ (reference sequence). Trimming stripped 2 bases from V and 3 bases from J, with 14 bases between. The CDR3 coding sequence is TGTGCCAGCAGCTTACGGGAGAGTGGGAACTACGAGCAGTACTTC. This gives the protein CASSLRESGNYEQYF.

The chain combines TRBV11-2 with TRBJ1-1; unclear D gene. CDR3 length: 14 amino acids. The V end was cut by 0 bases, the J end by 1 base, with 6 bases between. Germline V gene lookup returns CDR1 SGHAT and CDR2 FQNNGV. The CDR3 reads CASSLEGRNTEAFF. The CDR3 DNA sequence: TGTGCCAGCAGCTTAGAAGGTCGGAACACTGAAGCTTTCTTT.

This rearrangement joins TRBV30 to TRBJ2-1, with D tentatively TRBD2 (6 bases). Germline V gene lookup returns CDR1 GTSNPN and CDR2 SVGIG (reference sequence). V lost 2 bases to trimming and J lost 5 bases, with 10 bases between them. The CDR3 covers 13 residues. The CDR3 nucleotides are TGTGCCTGGAGTAAGACTAGAGACAATGAGCAGTTCTTC. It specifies CAWSKTRDNEQFF.

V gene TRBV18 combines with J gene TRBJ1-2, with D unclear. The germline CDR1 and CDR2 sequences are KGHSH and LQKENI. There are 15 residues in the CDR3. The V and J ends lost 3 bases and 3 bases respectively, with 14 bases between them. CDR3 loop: CASSPEPLEDYGYTF. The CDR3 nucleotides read TGTGCCAGCTCACCCGAGCCTTTAGAGGACTATGGCTACACCTTC.

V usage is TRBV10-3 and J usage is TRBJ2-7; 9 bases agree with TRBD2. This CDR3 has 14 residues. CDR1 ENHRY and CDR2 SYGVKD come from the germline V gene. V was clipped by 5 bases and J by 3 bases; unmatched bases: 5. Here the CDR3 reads CAISSGTSIYEQYF. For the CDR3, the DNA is TGTGCCATCAGTTCGGGGACTAGCATCTACGAGCAGTACTTC.

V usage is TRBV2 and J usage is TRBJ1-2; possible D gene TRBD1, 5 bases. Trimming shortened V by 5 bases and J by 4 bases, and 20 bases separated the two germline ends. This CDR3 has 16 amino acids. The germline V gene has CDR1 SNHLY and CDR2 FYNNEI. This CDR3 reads CASSLEAGGGSYGYTF. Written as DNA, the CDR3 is TGTGCCAGCAGTCTTGAAGCGGGGGGGGGTAGCTATGGCTACACCTTC.

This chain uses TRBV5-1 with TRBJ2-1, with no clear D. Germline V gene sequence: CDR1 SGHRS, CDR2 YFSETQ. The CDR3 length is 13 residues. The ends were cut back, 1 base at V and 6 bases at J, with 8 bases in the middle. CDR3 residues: CASSLIRGNEQFF. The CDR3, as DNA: TGCGCCAGCAGCTTGATACGAGGCAATGAGCAGTTCTTC.